The T cell receptor beta chain described here comes from a study of blood T cell repertoires in COVID-19. Germline lookup yields CDR1 SGHTA and CDR2 FQGTGA. The ends were cut back, 5 bases at V and 5 bases at J, with 7 bases in the middle. The CDR3 consists of 12 residues. Assay: immunoSEQ multiplex PCR; the TCRdb copy retains only in-frame clones and omits some. The sample has over 150,000 clones, approximately 87% seen once. The V and J genes are TRBV7-3 and TRBJ2-1; D remains unclear. The source material was peripheral blood. This receptor was taken from a woman between 18 and 29 years old who had recovered from COVID-19. The CDR3 reads CASSRADNEQFF. In nucleotides, the CDR3 is TGTGCCAGCAGCCGCGCCGACAATGAGCAGTTCTTC.